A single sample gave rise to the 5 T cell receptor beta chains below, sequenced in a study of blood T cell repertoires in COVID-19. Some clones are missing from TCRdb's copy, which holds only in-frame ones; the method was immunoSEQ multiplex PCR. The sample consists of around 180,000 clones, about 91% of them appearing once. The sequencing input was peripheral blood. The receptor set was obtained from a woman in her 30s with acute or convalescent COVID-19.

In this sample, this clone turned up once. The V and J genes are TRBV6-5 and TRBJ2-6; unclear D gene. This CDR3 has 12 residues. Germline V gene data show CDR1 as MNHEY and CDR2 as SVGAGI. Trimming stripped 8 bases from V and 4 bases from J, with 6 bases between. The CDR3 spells CASSPGANVLTF. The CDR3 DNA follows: TGTGCCAGCTCCCCAGGGGCCAACGTCCTGACTTTC.

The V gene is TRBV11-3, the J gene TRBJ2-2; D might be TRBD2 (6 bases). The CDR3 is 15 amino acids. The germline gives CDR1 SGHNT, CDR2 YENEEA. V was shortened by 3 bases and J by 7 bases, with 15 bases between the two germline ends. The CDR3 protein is CASSLYDPGDGELFF. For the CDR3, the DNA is TGTGCCAGCAGCTTGTATGATCCGGGGGACGGGGAGCTGTTTTTT.

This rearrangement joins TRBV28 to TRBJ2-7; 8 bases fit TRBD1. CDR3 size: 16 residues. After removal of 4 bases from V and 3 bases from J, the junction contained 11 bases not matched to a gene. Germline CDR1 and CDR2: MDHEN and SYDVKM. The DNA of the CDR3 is TGTGCCAGCAGTTCCCCCGGAGCCGGGACAGGCTACGAGCAGTACTTC. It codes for CASSSPGAGTGYEQYF.

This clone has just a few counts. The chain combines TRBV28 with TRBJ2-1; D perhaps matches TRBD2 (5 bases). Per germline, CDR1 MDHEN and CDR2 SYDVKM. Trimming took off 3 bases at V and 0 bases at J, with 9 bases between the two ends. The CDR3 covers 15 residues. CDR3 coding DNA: TGTGCCAGCAGTTTTTTTGGACTCTCCTACAATGAGCAGTTCTTC. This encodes CASSFFGLSYNEQFF.

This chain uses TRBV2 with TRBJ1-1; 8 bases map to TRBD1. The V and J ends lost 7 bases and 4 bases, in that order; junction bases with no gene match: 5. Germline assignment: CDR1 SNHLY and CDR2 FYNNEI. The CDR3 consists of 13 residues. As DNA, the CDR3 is TGTGCCAGCACCGGACAGGGTGGCACTGAAGCTTTCTTT. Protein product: CASTGQGGTEAFF.